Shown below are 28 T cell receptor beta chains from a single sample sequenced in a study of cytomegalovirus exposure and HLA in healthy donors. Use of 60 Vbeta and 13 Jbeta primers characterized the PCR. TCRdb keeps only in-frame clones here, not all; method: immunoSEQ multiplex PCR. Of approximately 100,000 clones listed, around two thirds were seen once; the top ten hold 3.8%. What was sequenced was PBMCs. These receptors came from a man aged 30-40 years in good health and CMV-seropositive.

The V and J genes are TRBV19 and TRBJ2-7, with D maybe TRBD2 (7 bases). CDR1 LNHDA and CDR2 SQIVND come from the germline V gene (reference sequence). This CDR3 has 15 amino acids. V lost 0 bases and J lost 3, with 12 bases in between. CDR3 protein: CASSIDVGGDYEQYF. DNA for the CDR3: TGTGCCAGTAGTATAGATGTAGGGGGGGACTACGAGCAGTACTTC.

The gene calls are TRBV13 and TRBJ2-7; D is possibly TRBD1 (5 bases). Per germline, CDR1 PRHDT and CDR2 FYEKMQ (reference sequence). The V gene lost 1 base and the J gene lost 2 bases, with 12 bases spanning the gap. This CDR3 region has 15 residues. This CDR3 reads CASSLAIAGTYEQYF. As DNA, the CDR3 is TGTGCCAGCAGCTTAGCAATAGCAGGGACCTACGAGCAGTACTTC.

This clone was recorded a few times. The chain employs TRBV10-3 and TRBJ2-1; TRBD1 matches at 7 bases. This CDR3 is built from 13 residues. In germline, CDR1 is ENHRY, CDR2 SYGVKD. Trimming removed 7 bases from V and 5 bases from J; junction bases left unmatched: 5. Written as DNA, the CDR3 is TGTGCCATCACCGGGACAGCCGACAATGAGCAGTTCTTC. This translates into CAITGTADNEQFF.

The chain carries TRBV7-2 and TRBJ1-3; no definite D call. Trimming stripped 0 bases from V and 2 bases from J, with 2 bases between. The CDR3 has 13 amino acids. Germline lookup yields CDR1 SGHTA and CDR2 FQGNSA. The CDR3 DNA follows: TGTGCCAGCAGCTTAGCCGCTGGAAACACCATATATTTT. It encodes CASSLAAGNTIYF.

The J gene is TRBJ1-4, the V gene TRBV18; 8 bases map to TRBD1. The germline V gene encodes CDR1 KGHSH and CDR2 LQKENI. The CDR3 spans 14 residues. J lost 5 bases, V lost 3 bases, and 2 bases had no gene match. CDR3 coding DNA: TGTGCCAGCTCACCGACAGGGGTCAATGAAAAACTGTTTTTT. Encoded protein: CASSPTGVNEKLFF.

The chain's CDR3 is CASRDQGDQPQHF. CDR3 nucleotide sequence: TGTGCCAGCAGAGATCAGGGGGACCAGCCCCAGCATTTT. The chain is built from TRBV6-6 and TRBJ1-5, with 7 bases lining up with TRBD1. The V gene's germline CDR1 is MNHNY and CDR2 SVGAGI (reference sequence). V trimming: 6 bases; J trimming: 7 bases; junction bases outside the gene matches: 6. This CDR3 comprises 13 residues.

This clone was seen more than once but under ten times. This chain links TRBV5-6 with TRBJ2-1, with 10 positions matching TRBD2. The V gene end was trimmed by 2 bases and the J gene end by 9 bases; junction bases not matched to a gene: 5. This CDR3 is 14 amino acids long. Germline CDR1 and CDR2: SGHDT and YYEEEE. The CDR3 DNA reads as TGTGCCAGCAGCTTAGCGGGGGGGCTGAGTGAGCAGTTCTTC. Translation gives CASSLAGGLSEQFF.

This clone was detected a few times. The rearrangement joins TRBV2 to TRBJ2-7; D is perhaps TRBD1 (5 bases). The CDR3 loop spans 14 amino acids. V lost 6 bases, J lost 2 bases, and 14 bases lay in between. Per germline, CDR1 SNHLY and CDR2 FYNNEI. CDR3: CASRLRQGTYEQYF. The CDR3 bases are TGTGCCAGCAGACTGCGGCAGGGCACCTACGAGCAGTACTTC.

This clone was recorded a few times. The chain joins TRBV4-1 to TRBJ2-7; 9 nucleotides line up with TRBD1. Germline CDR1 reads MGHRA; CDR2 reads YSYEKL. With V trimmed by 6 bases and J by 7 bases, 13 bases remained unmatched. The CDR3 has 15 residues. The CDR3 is CASSPLQGATREQYF. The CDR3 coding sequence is TGCGCCAGCAGTCCACTACAGGGGGCGACGAGAGAGCAGTACTTC.

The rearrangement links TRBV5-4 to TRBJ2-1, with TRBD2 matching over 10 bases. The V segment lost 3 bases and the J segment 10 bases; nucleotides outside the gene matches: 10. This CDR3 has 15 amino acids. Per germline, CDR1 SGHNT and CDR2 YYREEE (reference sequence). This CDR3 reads CASSSKRGGLGEQFF. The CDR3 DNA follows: TGTGCCAGCAGCTCGAAGCGGGGGGGCCTCGGGGAGCAGTTCTTC.

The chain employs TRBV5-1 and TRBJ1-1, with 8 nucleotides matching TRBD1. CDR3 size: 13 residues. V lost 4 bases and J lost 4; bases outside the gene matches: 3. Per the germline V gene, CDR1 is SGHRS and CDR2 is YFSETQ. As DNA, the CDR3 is TGCGCCAGCAGCCGAACAGGGGGCACTGAAGCTTTCTTT. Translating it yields CASSRTGGTEAFF.

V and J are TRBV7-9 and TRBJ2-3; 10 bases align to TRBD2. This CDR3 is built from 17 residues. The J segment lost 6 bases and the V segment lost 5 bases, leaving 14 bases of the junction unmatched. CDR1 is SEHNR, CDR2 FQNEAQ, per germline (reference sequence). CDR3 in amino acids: CASSASLAGARGDTQYF. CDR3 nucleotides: TGTGCCAGCAGCGCCTCGCTAGCGGGGGCCCGAGGGGATACGCAGTATTTT.

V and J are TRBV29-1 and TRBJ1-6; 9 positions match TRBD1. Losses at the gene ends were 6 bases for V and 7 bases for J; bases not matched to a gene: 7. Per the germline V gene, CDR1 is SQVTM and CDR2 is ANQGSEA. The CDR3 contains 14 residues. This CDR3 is CSVGTGYSNSPLHF. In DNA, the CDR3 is TGCAGCGTGGGGACAGGGTACTCGAATTCACCCCTCCACTTT.

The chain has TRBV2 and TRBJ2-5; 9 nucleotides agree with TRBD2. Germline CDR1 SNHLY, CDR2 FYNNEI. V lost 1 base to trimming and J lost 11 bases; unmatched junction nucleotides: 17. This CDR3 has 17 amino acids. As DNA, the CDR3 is TGTGCCAGCAGTGAAGTAGCGGGGGCCTCATTCCTCAATAAGCAGTACTTC. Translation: CASSEVAGASFLNKQYF.

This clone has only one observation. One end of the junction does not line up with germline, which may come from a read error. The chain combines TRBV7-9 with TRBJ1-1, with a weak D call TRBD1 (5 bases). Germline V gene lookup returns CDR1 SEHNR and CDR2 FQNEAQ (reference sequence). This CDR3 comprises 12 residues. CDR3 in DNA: TGTTCCAGCAGCTTTGGGGGGGTAGAAGCTTTCTTT. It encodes CSSSFGGVEAFF. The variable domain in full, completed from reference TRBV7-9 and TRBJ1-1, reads DTGVSQNPRHKITKRGQNVTFRCDPISEHNRLYWYRQTLGQGPEFLTYFQNEAQLEKSRLLSDRFSAERPKGSFSTLEIQRTEQGDSAMYLCSSSFGGVEAFFGQGTRLTVV.

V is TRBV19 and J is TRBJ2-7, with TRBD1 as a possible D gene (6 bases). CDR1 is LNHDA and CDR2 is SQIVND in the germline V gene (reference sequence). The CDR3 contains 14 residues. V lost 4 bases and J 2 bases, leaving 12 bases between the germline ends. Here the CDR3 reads CASSKGQQPYEQYF. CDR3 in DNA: TGTGCCAGTAGTAAAGGACAGCAACCCTACGAGCAGTACTTC. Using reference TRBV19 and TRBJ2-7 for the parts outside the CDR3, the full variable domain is DGGITQSPKYLFRKEGQNVTLSCEQNLNHDAMYWYRQDPGQGLRLIYYSQIVNDFQKGDIAEGYSVSREKKESFPLTVTSAQKNPTAFYLCASSKGQQPYEQYFGPGTRLTVT.

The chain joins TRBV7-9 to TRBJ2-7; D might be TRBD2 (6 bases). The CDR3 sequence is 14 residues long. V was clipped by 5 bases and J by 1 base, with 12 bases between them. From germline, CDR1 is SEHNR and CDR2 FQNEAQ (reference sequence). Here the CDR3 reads CASSGLEGSYEQYF. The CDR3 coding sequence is TGTGCCAGCAGCGGCCTGGAGGGGTCCTACGAGCAGTACTTC.

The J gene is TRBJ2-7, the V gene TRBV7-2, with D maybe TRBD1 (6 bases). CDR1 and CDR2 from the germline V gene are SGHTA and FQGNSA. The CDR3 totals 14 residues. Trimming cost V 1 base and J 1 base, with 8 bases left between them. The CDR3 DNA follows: TGTGCCAGCAGCTTAGACAGGGTTTCCTACGAGCAGTACTTC. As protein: CASSLDRVSYEQYF.

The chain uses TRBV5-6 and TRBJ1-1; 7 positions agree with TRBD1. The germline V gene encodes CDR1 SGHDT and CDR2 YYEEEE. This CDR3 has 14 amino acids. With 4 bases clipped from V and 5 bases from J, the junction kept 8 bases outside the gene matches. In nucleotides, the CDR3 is TGTGCCAGCAGCCCGACAGGGAGGCGAACTGAAGCTTTCTTT. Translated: CASSPTGRRTEAFF.

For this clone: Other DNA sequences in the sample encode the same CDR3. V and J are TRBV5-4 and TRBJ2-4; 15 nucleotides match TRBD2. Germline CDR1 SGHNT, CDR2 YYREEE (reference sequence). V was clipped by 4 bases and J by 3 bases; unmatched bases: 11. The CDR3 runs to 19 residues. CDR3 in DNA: TGTGCCAGCAGCGTAGGGGGACTAGCGGGGGGCTCTGGCAAAAACATTCAGTACTTC. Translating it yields CASSVGGLAGGSGKNIQYF.

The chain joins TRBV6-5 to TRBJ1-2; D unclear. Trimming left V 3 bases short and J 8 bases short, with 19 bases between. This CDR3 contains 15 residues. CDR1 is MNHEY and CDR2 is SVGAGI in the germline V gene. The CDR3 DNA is TGTGCCAGCAGTTATCGGGGAGTTCAATTCCTGGGCTACACCTTC. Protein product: CASSYRGVQFLGYTF.

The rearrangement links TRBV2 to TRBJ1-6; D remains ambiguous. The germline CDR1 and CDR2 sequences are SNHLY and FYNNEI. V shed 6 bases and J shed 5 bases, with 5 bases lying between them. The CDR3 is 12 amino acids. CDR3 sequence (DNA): TGTGCCAGCAGGACAAATAATTCACCCCTCCACTTT. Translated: CASRTNNSPLHF. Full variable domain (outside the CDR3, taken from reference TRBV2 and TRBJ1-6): EPEVTQTPSHQVTQMGQEVILRCVPISNHLYFYWYRQILGQKVEFLVSFYNNEISEKSEIFDDQFSVERPDGSNFTLKIRSTKLEDSAMYFCASRTNNSPLHFGNGTRLTVT.

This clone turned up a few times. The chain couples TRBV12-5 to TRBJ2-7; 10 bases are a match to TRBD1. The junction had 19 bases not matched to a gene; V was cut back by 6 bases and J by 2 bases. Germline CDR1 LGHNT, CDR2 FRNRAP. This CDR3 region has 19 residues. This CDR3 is CASGFRRTGGTQLAYEQYF. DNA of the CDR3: TGTGCTAGTGGCTTCCGCAGGACAGGGGGAACTCAACTCGCCTACGAGCAGTACTTC.

CDR3 nucleotides: TGTGCCAGCAGCTTGCGACTGGGAGTGGTCCTGAATGAGCAGTTCTTC. Residues: CASSLRLGVVLNEQFF. The rearrangement links TRBV5-6 to TRBJ2-1; the D gene is possibly TRBD2 (5 bases). CDR3 length: 16 residues. Germline-derived CDR1 and CDR2 are SGHDT and YYEEEE. Trimming pared 1 base from V and 7 bases from J, leaving 18 bases between.

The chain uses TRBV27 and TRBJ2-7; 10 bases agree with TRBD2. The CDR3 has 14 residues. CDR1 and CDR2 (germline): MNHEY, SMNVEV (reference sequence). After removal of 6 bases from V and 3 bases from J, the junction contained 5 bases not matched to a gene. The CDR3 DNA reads TGTGCCAGCAGGGGAGCGGGGGGGAACTACGAGCAGTACTTC. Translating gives CASRGAGGNYEQYF.

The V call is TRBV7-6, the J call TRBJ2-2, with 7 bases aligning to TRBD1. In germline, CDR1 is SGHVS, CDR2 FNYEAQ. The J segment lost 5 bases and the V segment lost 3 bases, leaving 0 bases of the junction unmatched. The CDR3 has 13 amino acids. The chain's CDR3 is CASSLTGTGELFF. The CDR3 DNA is TGTGCCAGCAGCTTGACAGGGACCGGGGAGCTGTTTTTT. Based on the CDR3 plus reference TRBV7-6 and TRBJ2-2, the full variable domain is GAGVSQSPRYKVTKRGQDVALRCDPISGHVSLYWYRQALGQGPEFLTYFNYEAQQDKSGLPNDRFSAERPEGSISTLTIQRTEQRDSAMYRCASSLTGTGELFFGEGSRLTVL.

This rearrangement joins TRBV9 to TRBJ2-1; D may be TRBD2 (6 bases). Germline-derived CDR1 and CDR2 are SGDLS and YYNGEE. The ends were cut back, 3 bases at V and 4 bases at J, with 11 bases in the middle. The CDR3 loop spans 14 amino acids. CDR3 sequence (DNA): TGTGCCAGCAGCGCGACTAGGTATTACAATGAGCAGTTCTTC. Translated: CASSATRYYNEQFF.

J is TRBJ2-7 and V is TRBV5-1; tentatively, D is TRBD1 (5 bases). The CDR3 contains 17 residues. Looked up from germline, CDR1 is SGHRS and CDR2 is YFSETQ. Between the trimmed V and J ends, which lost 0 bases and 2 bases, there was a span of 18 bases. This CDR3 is CASSLGSIWAGPYEQYF. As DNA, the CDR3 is TGCGCCAGCAGCTTGGGTAGTATCTGGGCAGGGCCCTACGAGCAGTACTTC. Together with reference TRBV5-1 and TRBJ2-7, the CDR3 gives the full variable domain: KAGVTQTPRYLIKTRGQQVTLSCSPISGHRSVSWYQQTPGQGLQFLFEYFSETQRNKGNFPGRFSGRQFSNSRSEMNVSTLELGDSALYLCASSLGSIWAGPYEQYFGPGTRLTVT.